This T cell receptor beta chain was profiled in a study of blood T cell repertoires in COVID-19. This CDR3 has 16 amino acids. Germline loops: CDR1 MNHEY, CDR2 SVGEGT. With V trimmed by 5 bases and J by 2 bases, 5 bases remained unmatched. Generated by immunoSEQ multiplex PCR, the TCRdb table keeps only in-frame clones and is missing some. The repertoire holds around 100,000 clones, with 91% as singletons. The receptor comes from a human donor with active COVID-19. The donor label of this sample is uncertain. The chain is built from TRBV6-2 or TRBV6-3 and TRBJ2-4; 11 bases fit TRBD1. The specimen sequenced was peripheral blood. The CDR3 DNA is TGTGCCAGCAGTCAAGGGACAGGGGGTCCCAAAAACATTCAGTACTTC. It specifies CASSQGTGGPKNIQYF.